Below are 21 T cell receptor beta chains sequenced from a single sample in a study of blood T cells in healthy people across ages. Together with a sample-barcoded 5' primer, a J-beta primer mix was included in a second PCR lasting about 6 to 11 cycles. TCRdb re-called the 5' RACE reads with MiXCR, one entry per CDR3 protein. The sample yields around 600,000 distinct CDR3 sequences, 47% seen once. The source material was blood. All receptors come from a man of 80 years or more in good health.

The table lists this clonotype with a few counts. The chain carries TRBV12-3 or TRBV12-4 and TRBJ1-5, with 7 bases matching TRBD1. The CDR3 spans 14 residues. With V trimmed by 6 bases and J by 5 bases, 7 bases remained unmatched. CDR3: CASSTGDSYQPQHF. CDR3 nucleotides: TGTGCCAGCAGCACTGGGGACAGCTATCAGCCCCAGCATTTT.

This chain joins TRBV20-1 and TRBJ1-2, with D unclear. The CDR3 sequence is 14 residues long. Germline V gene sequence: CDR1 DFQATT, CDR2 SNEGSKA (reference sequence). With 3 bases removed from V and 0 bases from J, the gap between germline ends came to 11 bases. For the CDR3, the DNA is TGCAGTGCTAGGGTTGGGATTGCTAACTATGGCTACACCTTC. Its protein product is CSARVGIANYGYTF.

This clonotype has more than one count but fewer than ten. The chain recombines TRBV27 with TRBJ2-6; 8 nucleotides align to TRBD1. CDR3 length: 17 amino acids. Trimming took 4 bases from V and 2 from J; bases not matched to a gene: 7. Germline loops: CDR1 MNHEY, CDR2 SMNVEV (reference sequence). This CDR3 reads CASSSDRVQTGANVLTF. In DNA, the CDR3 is TGTGCCAGCAGTTCGGACAGGGTTCAAACTGGGGCCAACGTCCTGACTTTC. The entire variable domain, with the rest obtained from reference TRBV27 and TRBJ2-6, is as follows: EAQVTQNPRYLITVTGKKLTVTCSQNMNHEYMSWYRQDPGLGLRQIYYSMNVEVTDKGDVPEGYKVSRKEKRNFPLILESPSPNQTSLYFCASSSDRVQTGANVLTFGAGSRLTVL.

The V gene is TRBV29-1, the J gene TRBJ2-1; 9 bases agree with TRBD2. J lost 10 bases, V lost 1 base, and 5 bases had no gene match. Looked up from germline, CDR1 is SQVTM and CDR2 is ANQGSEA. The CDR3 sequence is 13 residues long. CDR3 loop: CSVEVSGGSEQFF. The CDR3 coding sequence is TGCAGCGTTGAAGTTAGCGGGGGATCCGAGCAGTTCTTC.

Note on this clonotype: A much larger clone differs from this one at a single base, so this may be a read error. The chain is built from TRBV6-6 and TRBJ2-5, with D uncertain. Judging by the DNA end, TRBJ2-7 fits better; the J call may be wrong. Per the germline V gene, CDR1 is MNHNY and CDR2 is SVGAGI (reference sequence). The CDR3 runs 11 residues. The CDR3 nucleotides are TGTACCAGCAGTTCAGTTGACGAGCAGTACTTC. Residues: CTSSSVDEQYF.

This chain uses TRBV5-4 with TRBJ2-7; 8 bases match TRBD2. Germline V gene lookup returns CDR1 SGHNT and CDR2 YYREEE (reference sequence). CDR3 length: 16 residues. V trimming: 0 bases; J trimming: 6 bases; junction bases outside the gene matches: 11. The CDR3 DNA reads TGTGCCAGCAGCTTGGCCGCTTCGGGAGGGCCTAGCGAGCAGTACTTC. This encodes CASSLAASGGPSEQYF.

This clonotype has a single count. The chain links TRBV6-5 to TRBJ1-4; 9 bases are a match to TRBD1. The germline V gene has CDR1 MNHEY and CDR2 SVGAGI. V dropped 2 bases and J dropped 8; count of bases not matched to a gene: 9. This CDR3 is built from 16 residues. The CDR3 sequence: CASSYARQGDREKLFF. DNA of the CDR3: TGTGCCAGCAGTTACGCGCGACAGGGGGATAGGGAAAAACTGTTTTTT.

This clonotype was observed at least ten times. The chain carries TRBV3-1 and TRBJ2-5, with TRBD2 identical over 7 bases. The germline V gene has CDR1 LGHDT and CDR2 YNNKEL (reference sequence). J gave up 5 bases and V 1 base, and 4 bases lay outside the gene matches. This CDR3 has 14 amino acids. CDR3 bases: TGTGCCAGCAGCCAAGCCCTGGGAGGGGAGACCCAGTACTTC. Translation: CASSQALGGETQYF.

CDR3 sequence: CSAQASQIDTQYF. As DNA, the CDR3 is TGCAGTGCTCAGGCTTCCCAGATAGATACGCAGTATTTT. V usage is TRBV20-1 and J usage is TRBJ2-3, with D uncertain. Trimming stripped 5 bases from V and 5 bases from J, with 14 bases between. Germline CDR1 and CDR2: DFQATT and SNEGSKA (reference sequence). This CDR3 has 13 residues.

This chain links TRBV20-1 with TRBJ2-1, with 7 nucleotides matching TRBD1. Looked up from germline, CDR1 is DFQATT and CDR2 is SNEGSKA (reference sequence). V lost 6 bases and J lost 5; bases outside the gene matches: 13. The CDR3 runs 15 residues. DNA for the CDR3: TGCAGTGCCCTTAGACCCACAGGGGTTAACAATGAGCAGTTCTTC. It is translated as CSALRPTGVNNEQFF.

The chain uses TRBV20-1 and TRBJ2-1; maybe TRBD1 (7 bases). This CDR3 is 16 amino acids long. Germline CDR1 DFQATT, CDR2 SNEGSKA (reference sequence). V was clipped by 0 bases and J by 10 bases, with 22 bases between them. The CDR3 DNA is TGCAGTGCTAGAGATCAGCAGACTCAGGGGGGCTACGAGCAGTTCTTC. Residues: CSARDQQTQGGYEQFF.

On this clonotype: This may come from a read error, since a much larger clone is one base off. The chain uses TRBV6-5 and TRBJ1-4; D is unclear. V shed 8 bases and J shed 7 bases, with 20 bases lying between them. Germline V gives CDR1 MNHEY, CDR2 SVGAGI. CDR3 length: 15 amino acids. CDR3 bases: TGTGCCAGCGCACTGGCAGCGGTTCAGTCTGAAAAACTGTTTTTT. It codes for CASALAAVQSEKLFF.

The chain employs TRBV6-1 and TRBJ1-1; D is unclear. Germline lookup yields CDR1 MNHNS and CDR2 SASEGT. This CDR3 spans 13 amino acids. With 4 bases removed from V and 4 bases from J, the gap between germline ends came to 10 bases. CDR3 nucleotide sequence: TGTGCCAGCAGTGCCACACCTTCCACTGAAGCTTTCTTT. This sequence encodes CASSATPSTEAFF.

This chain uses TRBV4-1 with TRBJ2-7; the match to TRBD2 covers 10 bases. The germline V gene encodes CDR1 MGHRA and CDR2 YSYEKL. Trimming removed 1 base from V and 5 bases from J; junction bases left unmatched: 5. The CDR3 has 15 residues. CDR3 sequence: CASSQGVGTSDEQYF. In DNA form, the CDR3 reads TGCGCCAGCAGCCAAGGGGTCGGGACTAGCGACGAGCAGTACTTC.

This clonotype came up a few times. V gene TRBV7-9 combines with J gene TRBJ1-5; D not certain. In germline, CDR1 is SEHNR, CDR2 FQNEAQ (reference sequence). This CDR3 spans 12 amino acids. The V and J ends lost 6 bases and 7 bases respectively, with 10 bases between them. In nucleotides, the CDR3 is TGTGCCAGCAGTCCCCTGTCGCAGCCCCAGCATTTT. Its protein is CASSPLSQPQHF.

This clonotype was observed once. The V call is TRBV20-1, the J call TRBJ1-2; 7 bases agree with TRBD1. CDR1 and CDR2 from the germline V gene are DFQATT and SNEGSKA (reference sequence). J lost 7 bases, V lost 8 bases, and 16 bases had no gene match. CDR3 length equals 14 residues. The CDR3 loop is CSPVPLAGGRGYTF. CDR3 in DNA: TGCAGTCCCGTACCCTTGGCAGGGGGACGTGGCTACACCTTC.

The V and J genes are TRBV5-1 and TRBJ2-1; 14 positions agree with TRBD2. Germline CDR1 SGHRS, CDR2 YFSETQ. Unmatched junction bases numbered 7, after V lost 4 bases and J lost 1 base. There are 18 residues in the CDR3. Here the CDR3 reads CASSGGLAGVGSYNEQFF. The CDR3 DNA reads TGCGCCAGCAGCGGGGGACTAGCGGGAGTGGGGTCCTACAATGAGCAGTTCTTC.

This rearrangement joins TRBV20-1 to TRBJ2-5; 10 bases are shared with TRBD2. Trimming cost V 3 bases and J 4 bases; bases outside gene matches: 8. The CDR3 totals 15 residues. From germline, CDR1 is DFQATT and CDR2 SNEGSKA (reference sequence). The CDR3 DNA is TGCAGTGCTAGCCGGCTAGCGGGAGCGGGAGAGACCCAGTACTTC. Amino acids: CSASRLAGAGETQYF.

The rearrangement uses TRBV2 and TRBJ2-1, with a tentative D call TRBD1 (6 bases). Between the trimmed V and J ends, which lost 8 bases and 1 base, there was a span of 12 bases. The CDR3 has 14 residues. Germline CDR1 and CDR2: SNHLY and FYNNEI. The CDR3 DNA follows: TGTGCCAGCGTGGGGGCTGTTTCCTACAATGAGCAGTTCTTC. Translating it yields CASVGAVSYNEQFF.

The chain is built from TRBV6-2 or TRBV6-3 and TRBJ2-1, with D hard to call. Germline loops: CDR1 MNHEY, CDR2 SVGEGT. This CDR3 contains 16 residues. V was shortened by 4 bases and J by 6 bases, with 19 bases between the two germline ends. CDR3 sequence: CASSLPLGSGLNEQFF. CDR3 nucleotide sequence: TGTGCCAGCAGTTTACCCCTGGGGTCTGGTCTCAATGAGCAGTTCTTC.

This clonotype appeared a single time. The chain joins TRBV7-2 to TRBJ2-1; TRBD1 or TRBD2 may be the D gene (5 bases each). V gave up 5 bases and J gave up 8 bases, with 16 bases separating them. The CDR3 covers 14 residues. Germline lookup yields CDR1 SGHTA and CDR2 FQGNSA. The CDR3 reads CASSPGTTRDEQFF. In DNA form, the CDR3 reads TGTGCCAGCAGCCCCGGGACGACGCGCGATGAGCAGTTCTTC.